This TCR beta chain is drawn from a study of blood T cell repertoires in COVID-19. About the research overall: Samples taken during acute and convalescent COVID-19 were collected in the United States, Italy and Spain. Sample material is recorded as cDNA or gDNA derived from T cells, B-cell-depleted T cells, or PBMCs.

Original handling: Amplification from reference gene primers served as the basis for estimated nucleated cell counts. Repertoires were generated with immunoSEQ multiplex PCR, while TCRdb's copy carries only in-frame clones and drops some. From that table come the V and J calls and clone size; the DNA was used to work out D and trimming. The sample records approximately 250,000 clones, roughly 82% being singletons. The sequencing sample was made of peripheral blood. The receptor was isolated from a man aged 40-49 years who had recovered from COVID-19.

Written as DNA, the CDR3 is TGTGCCATAAAGCGTGATGAAAAACTGTTTTTT. This gives the protein CAIKRDEKLFF. The rearrangement joins TRBV30 to TRBJ1-4, with D uncertain. This CDR3 contains 11 residues. Between the trimmed V and J ends, which lost 8 bases and 6 bases, there was a span of 10 bases. Germline assignment: CDR1 GTSNPN and CDR2 SVGIG (reference sequence).